The sequence of this TCR beta chain was determined in a study of T cell repertoires in cytomegalovirus infection. In the study overall: Well-studied HLA-B-restricted CMV epitopes were used in the study alongside recently identified HLA-C-restricted ones. CMV infection and matching HLA type were both indicated by public TCR beta signatures.

Of note for this clonotype: Its antigen remains unidentified.

MiXCR, applied by TCRdb to the reads, yields one record per CDR3 protein. This table has approximately 100,000 distinct CDR3 sequences, 35% to 50% appearing once. Overall study results and limits: Carriers of CMV plus the relevant HLA were identified by cumulative public TCR beta family frequency.

This receptor was obtained from a human donor in good health (CMV status not recorded). Some clones in this sample may be carry-over from other donors' samples. This specimen consisted of CD8+ T cells from cultured PBMCs, obtained from culture after CMV antigen stimulation.

CDR3 sequence: CASSFMRGSTDTQYF. For the CDR3, the DNA is TGTGCCAGCAGTTTTATGCGGGGTAGCACAGATACGCAGTATTTT. The V call is TRBV6-6, the J call TRBJ2-3, with D maybe TRBD2 (6 bases). Germline V gives CDR1 MNHNY, CDR2 SVGAGI (reference sequence). The V gene lost 4 bases and the J gene lost 0 bases, with 11 bases spanning the gap. The CDR3 loop spans 15 amino acids.